Presented here are 5 T cell receptor beta chains from one specimen sequenced in a study of blood T cell repertoires in COVID-19. Method: immunoSEQ multiplex PCR; TCRdb's copy keeps in-frame clones and lacks some. The repertoire consists of about 230,000 clones, with approximately 84% occurring once and the leading ten covering 7.9%. Sequencing was performed on peripheral blood. These receptors all stem from a woman of 80 years or more with acute or convalescent COVID-19.

V gene TRBV19 combines with J gene TRBJ1-1; D possibly corresponds to TRBD1 (6 bases). Germline CDR1 and CDR2: LNHDA and SQIVND (reference sequence). CDR3 length equals 14 residues. V was clipped by 7 bases and J by 2 bases, with 14 bases between them. The CDR3 DNA is TGTGCCAGTACCCCTGGGACATTTAACACTGAAGCTTTCTTT. It translates to CASTPGTFNTEAFF. The full variable domain, in which reference TRBV19 and TRBJ1-1 provide the parts outside the CDR3, is DGGITQSPKYLFRKEGQNVTLSCEQNLNHDAMYWYRQDPGQGLRLIYYSQIVNDFQKGDIAEGYSVSREKKESFPLTVTSAQKNPTAFYLCASTPGTFNTEAFFGQGTRLTVV.

This clone was observed once. V and J are TRBV28 and TRBJ1-2; a possible D gene is TRBD1 (5 bases). The CDR3 has 13 residues. Germline V gives CDR1 MDHEN, CDR2 SYDVKM. V was pared by 6 bases and J by 4 bases, with 12 bases between. CDR3: CASSFGGGYGYTF. CDR3 in DNA: TGTGCCAGCAGCTTCGGGGGGGGCTATGGCTACACCTTC.

This clone came up a few times. V usage is TRBV6-6 and J usage is TRBJ2-4; 7 bases align to TRBD1. There are 14 residues in the CDR3. Germline V CDR1 and CDR2: MNHNY, SVGAGI (reference sequence). Unmatched junction bases numbered 5, after V lost 2 bases and J lost 7 bases. CDR3 amino acids: CASSYGLGGNIQYF. The CDR3 nucleotides are TGTGCCAGCAGTTACGGCCTAGGGGGCAACATTCAGTACTTC.

This chain joins TRBV3-1 (or the pseudogene TRBV3-2) and TRBJ2-2; D is undetermined. This CDR3 has 13 amino acids. CDR1 and CDR2 from the germline V gene are LGHDT and YNNKEL (reference sequence). With 2 bases removed from V and 5 bases from J, the gap between germline ends came to 6 bases. CDR3 residues: CASSQMSTGELFF. In nucleotides, the CDR3 is TGTGCCAGCAGCCAAATGTCAACCGGGGAGCTGTTTTTT.

The CDR3 spells CASSIGGQIGREQFF. In DNA form, the CDR3 reads TGTGCCAGTAGTATCGGGGGGCAGATAGGACGTGAGCAGTTCTTC. The J gene is TRBJ2-1, the V gene TRBV19; D may be TRBD2 (7 bases). With 3 bases removed from V and 9 bases from J, the gap between germline ends came to 18 bases. The CDR3 extends over 15 amino acids. The V gene's germline CDR1 is LNHDA and CDR2 SQIVND (reference sequence).